The present TCR beta chain was sequenced within a study of beta chain features in type 1 diabetes. Study-level results: Healthy donors had naive, central memory and Treg TCRB repertoires that appeared less similar than those seen among patients. People with Type 1 diabetes carried modestly yet significantly shorter TCRB CDR3s in all four CD4+ subsets.

The V gene's germline CDR1 is SGHTA and CDR2 FQGNSA. The CDR3 consists of 15 residues. The junction had 5 bases not matched to a gene; V was cut back by 3 bases and J by 4 bases. Of the isolated RNA, all was reverse transcribed, and so the sequenced material was expressed TCRB transcripts. Using immunoSEQ multiplex PCR, the repertoire was profiled, and TCRdb retains in-frame clones only, with some absent. Among around 320,000 clones, approximately 14% were seen once, and the ten largest hold approximately 6.7%. Researchers reported sorting CD4+ naive, central memory, regulatory and stem cell-like memory cells via CD45RO/CCR7/CD25/CD127/CD95/CD27. About this clone: Antigen unknown.

Sequences were obtained from central memory CD4+ T cells from blood. The clonotype comes from a man aged 25-45 years in good health. This chain joins TRBV7-2 and TRBJ2-3; 9 bases align to TRBD2. Here the CDR3 reads CASSLAGGPADTQYF. CDR3 nucleotides: TGTGCCAGCAGCTTGGCGGGAGGGCCAGCAGATACGCAGTATTTT. The whole variable domain, remainder taken from reference TRBV7-2 and TRBJ2-3, is GAGVSQSPSNKVTEKGKDVELRCDPISGHTALYWYRQSLGQGLEFLIYFQGNSAPDKSGLPSDRFSAERTGGSVSTLTIQRTQQEDSAVYLCASSLAGGPADTQYFGPGTRLTVL.